Listed here are 29 T cell receptor beta chains from one sample, sequenced in a study of early T cells in non-severe SARS-CoV-2 infection. Each CDR3 protein gets one entry after TCRdb re-called the 5' RACE reads with MiXCR. This sample carries under 50,000 distinct CDR3 sequences, roughly 5.5% of them seen once, and the ten largest clones take under 6%. Material for sequencing was whole blood. These TCRs come from an adult who was a healthcare worker with PCR-confirmed SARS-CoV-2 infection or an uninfected control (not recorded which).

This clonotype was counted many times. The chain uses TRBV9 and TRBJ2-7; a possible D gene is TRBD2 (5 bases). CDR3 length equals 12 residues. Looked up from germline, CDR1 is SGDLS and CDR2 is YYNGEE. Trimming took off 4 bases at V and 2 bases at J, with 7 bases between the two ends. Here the CDR3 reads CASSPGTYEQYF. The CDR3 DNA reads as TGTGCCAGCAGCCCCGGGACCTACGAGCAGTACTTC.

A note on this clonotype: This could be a read error, since a much larger clone is one nucleotide away. The chain couples TRBV28 to TRBJ1-3; no definite D call. Germline-derived CDR1 and CDR2 are MDHEN and SYDVKM. The CDR3 covers 15 residues. Trimming shortened V by 7 bases and J by 1 base, and 14 bases separated the two germline ends. The CDR3 coding sequence is TGTGCCAGCAATCCCTTCTATATGTCTGGAAACACCATATATTTT. This sequence encodes CASNPFYMSGNTIYF.

The rearrangement uses TRBV14 and TRBJ1-2, with D maybe TRBD1 (6 bases). Trimming left V 6 bases short and J 4 bases short, with 12 bases between. Germline lookup yields CDR1 SGHDN and CDR2 FVKESK. The CDR3 contains 13 residues. CDR3 loop: CASRRTVGYGYTF. The CDR3 DNA is TGTGCCAGCAGGCGGACAGTTGGCTATGGCTACACCTTC.

This clonotype was picked up many times. The chain recombines TRBV3-1 with TRBJ2-3; tentative D call: TRBD1 (6 bases). The germline V gene encodes CDR1 LGHDT and CDR2 YNNKEL (reference sequence). Trimming took off 1 base at V and 3 bases at J, with 20 bases between the two ends. There are 18 residues in the CDR3. The CDR3 DNA is TGTGCCAGCAGCCAAGTCGCGGTGGGACAATTAGGGACAGATACGCAGTATTTT. It yields the protein CASSQVAVGQLGTDTQYF.

The gene calls are TRBV18 and TRBJ2-1; 8 nucleotides agree with TRBD1. Germline loops: CDR1 KGHSH, CDR2 LQKENI. The CDR3 has 16 residues. Trimming cost V 2 bases and J 9 bases; bases outside gene matches: 12. As DNA, the CDR3 is TGTGCCAGCTCACCAAAATCGGGGACAGGTGGGACTGAGCAGTTCTTC. Translated: CASSPKSGTGGTEQFF.

This clonotype was seen a few times. This sequence joins TRBV6-5 and TRBJ1-2; 7 positions match TRBD1. CDR3 size: 13 residues. The germline V gene has CDR1 MNHEY and CDR2 SVGAGI. Trimming cost V 6 bases and J 5 bases; bases outside gene matches: 6. The CDR3 region has the DNA TGTGCCAGCAGGCGCTCACAGGGGTATGGCTACACCTTC. The encoded protein is CASRRSQGYGYTF.

This clonotype was detected ten times or more. The chain employs TRBV29-1 and TRBJ2-7; TRBD1 matches at 8 bases. This CDR3 comprises 14 residues. Trimming at V came to 1 base and at J to 1 base, leaving 3 bases not matched to a gene. Germline values: CDR1 SQVTM, CDR2 ANQGSEA. The CDR3 loop reads CSVEGQGASYEQYF. DNA of the CDR3: TGCAGCGTTGAAGGGCAGGGGGCATCCTACGAGCAGTACTTC.

This sequence joins TRBV20-1 and TRBJ2-5; TRBD2 is a possible D gene (6 bases). V lost 5 bases to trimming and J lost 3 bases, with 10 bases between them. CDR1 is DFQATT and CDR2 is SNEGSKA in the germline V gene (reference sequence). CDR3 length: 12 amino acids. The CDR3 region has the DNA TGCAGTGCTGACCAGCGGGAAGAGACCCAGTACTTC. It yields the protein CSADQREETQYF.

This clonotype was detected a few times. The V gene is TRBV6-6, the J gene TRBJ2-1; no clear D gene. This CDR3 is 13 amino acids long. Trimming stripped 6 bases from V and 0 bases from J, with 6 bases between. Germline V gene lookup returns CDR1 MNHNY and CDR2 SVGAGI (reference sequence). The CDR3 loop reads CASRWDSYNEQFF. CDR3 nucleotide sequence: TGTGCCAGCAGGTGGGACTCCTACAATGAGCAGTTCTTC.

This clonotype was recorded at least ten times. This chain joins TRBV7-9 and TRBJ2-3; D uncertain. CDR3 length: 11 residues. V gave up 2 bases and J gave up 6 bases, with 3 bases separating them. From germline, CDR1 is SEHNR and CDR2 FQNEAQ (reference sequence). DNA of the CDR3: TGTGCCAGCAGCTTACTGGATACGCAGTATTTT. Translation gives CASSLLDTQYF.

This clonotype was observed a few times. In nucleotides, the CDR3 is TGCAGCGTTGGTCTAGGGCTAGCGGGGGCCATGAGTGCAGATACGCAGTATTTT. Translated: CSVGLGLAGAMSADTQYF. The chain combines TRBV29-1 with TRBJ2-3; 10 positions agree with TRBD2. V lost 4 bases to trimming and J lost 4 bases; unmatched junction nucleotides: 17. Germline V gene lookup returns CDR1 SQVTM and CDR2 ANQGSEA. CDR3 length: 18 amino acids.

This clonotype occurred many times. V and J are TRBV27 and TRBJ2-1; a possible D gene is TRBD2 (6 bases). V lost 4 bases and J lost 12, with 13 bases in between. The germline V gene encodes CDR1 MNHEY and CDR2 SMNVEV (reference sequence). This CDR3 is built from 12 residues. The CDR3 spells CASSSTSWAQFF. CDR3 bases: TGTGCCAGCAGTTCTACTAGCTGGGCGCAGTTCTTC.

Ten or more counts support this clonotype. The rearrangement links TRBV11-1 to TRBJ2-1, with 8 bases matching TRBD2. The V and J ends lost 3 bases and 4 bases, in that order; junction bases with no gene match: 5. Germline values: CDR1 SGHAT, CDR2 FQDESV (reference sequence). The CDR3 contains 15 residues. CDR3 DNA: TGTGCCAGCAGCTTTGGAATAGCGGGGTACAATGAGCAGTTCTTC. Translating gives CASSFGIAGYNEQFF.

This clonotype has ten or more counts. The rearrangement joins TRBV18 to TRBJ1-1; D call uncertain. CDR3 length equals 16 residues. Germline V gene sequence: CDR1 KGHSH, CDR2 LQKENI. V shed 1 base and J shed 0 bases, with 12 bases lying between them. The CDR3: CASSPLRGEMNTEAFF. As DNA, the CDR3 is TGTGCCAGCTCACCACTTCGGGGTGAGATGAACACTGAAGCTTTCTTT. The variable domain in full, completed from reference TRBV18 and TRBJ1-1, reads NAGVMQNPRHLVRRRGQEARLRCSPMKGHSHVYWYRQLPEEGLKFMVYLQKENIIDESGMPKERFSAEFPKEGPSILRIQQVVRGDSAAYFCASSPLRGEMNTEAFFGQGTRLTVV.

The J gene is TRBJ2-3, the V gene TRBV2, with 7 bases that match TRBD2. CDR1 SNHLY and CDR2 FYNNEI come from the germline V gene. The CDR3 extends over 19 amino acids. The V gene end was trimmed by 4 bases and the J gene end by 4 bases; junction bases not matched to a gene: 20. The DNA for the CDR3 is TGTGCCAGCAGTGTCCCAAGCGGGGAGACGGGGGTGGTTCCAGATACGCAGTATTTT. Translation gives CASSVPSGETGVVPDTQYF. Full variable domain (missing parts from reference TRBV2 and TRBJ2-3): EPEVTQTPSHQVTQMGQEVILRCVPISNHLYFYWYRQILGQKVEFLVSFYNNEISEKSEIFDDQFSVERPDGSNFTLKIRSTKLEDSAMYFCASSVPSGETGVVPDTQYFGPGTRLTVL.

This clonotype has ten or more counts. The V call is TRBV20-1, the J call TRBJ2-7; tentative D call: TRBD1 (5 bases). Germline V lookup: CDR1 DFQATT, CDR2 SNEGSKA (reference sequence). V was clipped by 7 bases and J by 3 bases, with 16 bases between them. There are 13 residues in the CDR3. The CDR3 coding sequence is TGCAGTGGTACGGCGCCGCAGGGCTACGAGCAGTACTTC. It codes for CSGTAPQGYEQYF.

The chain links TRBV9 to TRBJ1-6; D is unresolved. Germline lookup yields CDR1 SGDLS and CDR2 YYNGEE. With 3 bases removed from V and 0 bases from J, the gap between germline ends came to 13 bases. The CDR3 sequence is 17 residues long. CDR3 residues: CASSADRQSSYNSPLHF. The DNA for the CDR3 is TGTGCCAGCAGCGCGGACCGCCAAAGCTCCTATAATTCACCCCTCCACTTT.

This clonotype came up many times. One end of the junction fails to match germline, which may point to a read error. This chain links TRBV7-7 with TRBJ2-3; the D gene is possibly TRBD1 (5 bases). The CDR3 has 15 amino acids. CDR1 is SSHAT and CDR2 is FNYEAQ in the germline V gene (reference sequence). CDR3 nucleotides: TGTGCTAGCAGCTTATCCAGGGCGAGGACAGATACGCAGTATTTT. Translation: CASSLSRARTDTQYF.

This clonotype came up many times. The V gene is TRBV29-1, the J gene TRBJ1-1; TRBD1 matches 7 bases. Germline lookup yields CDR1 SQVTM and CDR2 ANQGSEA. Germline trimming cut 5 bases from V and 8 bases from J; bases unmatched to any gene: 2. The CDR3 loop spans 10 amino acids. The CDR3 nucleotides read TGCAGCGTTTTGACAGGGGAAGCTTTCTTT. Translation: CSVLTGEAFF.

The CDR3 sequence is CASSRPGQGSTEAFF. The CDR3 region has the DNA TGTGCCAGCAGCCGCCCGGGACAGGGGTCCACTGAAGCTTTCTTT. The chain links TRBV12-3 or TRBV12-4 to TRBJ1-1; TRBD1 agrees at 10 bases. The V segment lost 6 bases and the J segment 4 bases; nucleotides outside the gene matches: 8. The CDR3 spans 15 residues.

This rearrangement joins TRBV18 to TRBJ1-5; D remains ambiguous. The V gene's germline CDR1 is KGHSH and CDR2 LQKENI. V lost 2 bases, J lost 4 bases, and 3 bases lay in between. CDR3 size: 12 residues. CDR3 DNA: TGTGCCAGCTCACCAGGGAATCAGCCCCAGCATTTT. It yields the protein CASSPGNQPQHF. Variable domain in full (rest from reference TRBV18 and TRBJ1-5): NAGVMQNPRHLVRRRGQEARLRCSPMKGHSHVYWYRQLPEEGLKFMVYLQKENIIDESGMPKERFSAEFPKEGPSILRIQQVVRGDSAAYFCASSPGNQPQHFGDGTRLSIL.

The chain uses TRBV6-6 and TRBJ2-7; no definite D call. Trimming removed 8 bases at V and 6 bases at J, with 20 bases between. Germline-derived CDR1 and CDR2 are MNHNY and SVGAGI (reference sequence). The CDR3 extends over 14 amino acids. The DNA of the CDR3 is TGTGCCAGCGGATCCCCAATAGTCACCAGCGAGCAGTACTTC. Translation: CASGSPIVTSEQYF.

This clonotype came up many times. This rearrangement joins TRBV7-3 to TRBJ2-1; D perhaps matches TRBD1 (5 bases). The V end lost 6 bases, the J end lost 6 bases, and 15 bases lay between the germline ends. Germline V CDR1 and CDR2: SGHTA, FQGTGA. The CDR3 has 14 amino acids. Written as DNA, the CDR3 is TGTGCCAGCAGTCCTGGGGCAAGAGTCAATGAGCAGTTCTTC. Translated, it gives CASSPGARVNEQFF.

The J gene is TRBJ1-5, the V gene TRBV10-3, with TRBD1 as a possible D gene (5 bases). V was trimmed by 4 bases and J by 5 bases, leaving 12 bases between them. The germline V gene has CDR1 ENHRY and CDR2 SYGVKD. This CDR3 has 14 residues. The DNA of the CDR3 is TGTGCCATCAGTGCTCAGGGAGGGGATCAGCCCCAGCATTTT. Its translation: CAISAQGGDQPQHF.

The J gene is TRBJ2-1, the V gene TRBV12-3 or TRBV12-4; 9 positions agree with TRBD2. J gave up 3 bases and V 3 bases, and 3 bases lay outside the gene matches. CDR3 length: 15 amino acids. The CDR3 DNA reads as TGTGCCAGCAGTTTGAGCGGGGGGCGCTACAATGAGCAGTTCTTC. The encoded protein is CASSLSGGRYNEQFF.

This clonotype was found many times. J is TRBJ1-5 and V is TRBV2; 10 bases fit TRBD1. V lost 10 bases to trimming and J lost 5 bases; unmatched junction nucleotides: 8. Germline CDR1 SNHLY, CDR2 FYNNEI. The CDR3 contains 14 residues. The chain's CDR3 is CATSRDRGDQPQHF. In nucleotides, the CDR3 is TGTGCCACCTCAAGGGACAGGGGCGATCAGCCCCAGCATTTT.

This chain joins TRBV7-9 and TRBJ1-6; maybe TRBD1 (5 bases). The CDR3 is 14 amino acids. Germline CDR1 and CDR2: SEHNR and FQNEAQ (reference sequence). V lost 4 bases and J lost 10, with 14 bases in between. DNA for the CDR3: TGTGCCAGCAGCTCCGACAGTAGTAACTCACCCCTCCACTTT. Its protein is CASSSDSSNSPLHF.

The chain links TRBV24-1 to TRBJ2-1, with 11 bases aligning to TRBD2. V shed 9 bases and J 9 bases; nucleotides not matched to a gene: 12. Germline lookup yields CDR1 KGHDR and CDR2 SFDVKD. This CDR3 region has 15 residues. In DNA form, the CDR3 reads TGTGCCACCTCGGTGACGGGGACTAGCGGAGGTGAGCAGTTCTTC. Translating gives CATSVTGTSGGEQFF.

This clonotype was counted many times. J is TRBJ2-1 and V is TRBV20-1; D might be TRBD2 (6 bases). V was trimmed by 1 base and J by 11 bases, leaving 9 bases between them. This CDR3 has 11 residues. Germline lookup yields CDR1 DFQATT and CDR2 SNEGSKA (reference sequence). CDR3 bases: TGCAGTGCTAGAGTGGAGGGGAAGCAGTTCTTC. Translated: CSARVEGKQFF.